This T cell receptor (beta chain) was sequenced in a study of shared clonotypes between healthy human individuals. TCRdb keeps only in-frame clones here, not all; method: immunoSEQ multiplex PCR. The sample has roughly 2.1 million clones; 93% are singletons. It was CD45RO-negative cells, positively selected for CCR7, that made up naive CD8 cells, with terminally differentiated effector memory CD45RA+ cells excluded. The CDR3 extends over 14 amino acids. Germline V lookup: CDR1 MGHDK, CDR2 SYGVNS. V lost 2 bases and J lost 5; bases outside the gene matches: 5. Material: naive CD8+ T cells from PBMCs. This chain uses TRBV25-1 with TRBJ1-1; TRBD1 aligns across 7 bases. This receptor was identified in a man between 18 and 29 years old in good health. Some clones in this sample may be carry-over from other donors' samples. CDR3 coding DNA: TGTGCCAGCAGTGAAGCAAGGGGGCGGACTGAAGCTTTCTTT. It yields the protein CASSEARGRTEAFF. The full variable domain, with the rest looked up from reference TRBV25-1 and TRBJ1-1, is EADIYQTPRYLVIGTGKKITLECSQTMGHDKMYWYQQDPGMELHLIHYSYGVNSTEKGDLSSESTVSRIRTEHFPLTLESARPSHTSQYLCASSEARGRTEAFFGQGTRLTVV.